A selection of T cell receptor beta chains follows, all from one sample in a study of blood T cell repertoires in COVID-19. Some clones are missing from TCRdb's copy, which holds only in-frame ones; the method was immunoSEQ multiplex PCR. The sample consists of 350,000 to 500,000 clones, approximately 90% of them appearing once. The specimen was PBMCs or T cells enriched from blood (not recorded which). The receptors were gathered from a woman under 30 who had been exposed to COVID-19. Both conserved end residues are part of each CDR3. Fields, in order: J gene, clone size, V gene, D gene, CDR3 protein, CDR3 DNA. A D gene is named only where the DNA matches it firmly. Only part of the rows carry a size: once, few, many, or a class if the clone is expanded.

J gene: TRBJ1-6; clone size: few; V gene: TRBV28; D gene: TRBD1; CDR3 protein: CASSSYRLDRGNSPLHF; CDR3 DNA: TGTGCCAGCAGTTCGTACCGCCTGGACAGGGGAAATTCACCCCTCCACTTT
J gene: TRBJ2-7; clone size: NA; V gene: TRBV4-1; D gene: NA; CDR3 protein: CASSQGPRTVNPYEQYF; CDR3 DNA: TGCGCCAGCAGCCAAGGCCCCCGGACAGTAAATCCCTACGAGCAGTACTTC
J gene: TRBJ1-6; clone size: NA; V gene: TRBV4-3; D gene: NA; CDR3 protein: CASSQVLGLTDNSPLHF; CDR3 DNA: TGCGCCAGCAGCCAAGTATTGGGACTGACGGATAATTCACCCCTCCACTTT
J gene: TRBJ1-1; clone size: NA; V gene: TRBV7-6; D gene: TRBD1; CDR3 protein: CASSLVGPPGQGVNTEAFF; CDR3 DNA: TGTGCCAGCAGCTTAGTCGGCCCTCCGGGACAGGGGGTGAACACTGAAGCTTTCTTT
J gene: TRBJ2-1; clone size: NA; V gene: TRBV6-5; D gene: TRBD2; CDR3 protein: CATSTGTSGGEQFF; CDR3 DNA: TGTGCCACCAGCACCGGGACTAGCGGGGGTGAGCAGTTCTTC
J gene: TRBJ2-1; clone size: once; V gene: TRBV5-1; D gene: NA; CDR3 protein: CASSLSVSPIRYNEQFF; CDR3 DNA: TGCGCCAGCAGCTTGAGCGTCAGCCCCATTCGATACAATGAGCAGTTCTTC
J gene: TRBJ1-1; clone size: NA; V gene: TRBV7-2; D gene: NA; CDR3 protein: CASSSRPTRGNTEAFF; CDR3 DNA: TGTGCCAGCAGCTCACGCCCGACAAGGGGAAACACTGAAGCTTTCTTT
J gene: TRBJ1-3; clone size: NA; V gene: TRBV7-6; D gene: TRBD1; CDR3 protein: CASRSPGQGNTIYF; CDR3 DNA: TGTGCCAGCAGATCACCGGGACAGGGAAACACCATATATTTT
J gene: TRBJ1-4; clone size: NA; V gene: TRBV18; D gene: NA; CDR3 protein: CASSPRTTGMDEKLFF; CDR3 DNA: TGTGCCAGCTCACCCCGGACAACAGGGATGGATGAAAAACTGTTTTTT
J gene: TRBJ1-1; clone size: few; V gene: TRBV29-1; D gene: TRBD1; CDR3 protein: CSGRQGRLLSGGAEAFF; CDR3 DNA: TGCAGCGGGCGACAGGGACGACTTCTATCGGGCGGGGCTGAAGCTTTCTTT
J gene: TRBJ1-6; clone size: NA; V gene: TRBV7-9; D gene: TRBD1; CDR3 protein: CASSWGQGATRNSPLHF; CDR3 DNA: TGTGCCAGCAGCTGGGGACAGGGGGCGACTCGTAATTCACCCCTCCACTTT
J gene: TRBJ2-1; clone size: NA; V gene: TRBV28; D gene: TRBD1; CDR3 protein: CASSYGTGIDEQFF; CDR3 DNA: TGTGCCAGCAGTTACGGGACAGGGATTGATGAGCAGTTCTTC
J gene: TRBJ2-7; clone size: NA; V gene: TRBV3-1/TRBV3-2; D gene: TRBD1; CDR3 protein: CASSQVAWTYRGDEQYF; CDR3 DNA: TGTGCCAGCAGCCAAGTCGCATGGACTTACAGGGGCGACGAGCAGTACTTC
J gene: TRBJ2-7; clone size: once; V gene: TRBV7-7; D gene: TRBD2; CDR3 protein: CASSPIAGTYEQYF; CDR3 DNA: TGTGCCAGCAGCCCAATAGCGGGGACCTACGAGCAGTACTTC
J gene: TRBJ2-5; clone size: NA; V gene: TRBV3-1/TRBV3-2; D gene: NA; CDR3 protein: CASSQGMAAETQYF; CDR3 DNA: TGTGCCAGCAGCCAAGGTATGGCGGCAGAGACCCAGTACTTC
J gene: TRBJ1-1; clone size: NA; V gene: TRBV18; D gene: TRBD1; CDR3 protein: CASSVQGTGMNTEAFF; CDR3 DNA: TGTGCCAGCTCCGTCCAGGGGACAGGGATGAACACTGAAGCTTTCTTT